The 16 T cell receptor beta chains presented below share a single source sample, sequenced in a study of regulatory T cells in long-lasting Graves disease. Libraries of TCR beta came from iRepertoire HTBI primers plus Arm-PCR of CDR3 regions. MiXCR, applied by TCRdb to the multiplex PCR reads, yields one record per CDR3 protein. The repertoire holds under 800,000 distinct CDR3 sequences, with approximately 15% as singletons. The time point here: newly diagnosed GD, antithyroid drugs for less than 3 months. Researchers made the TCR library from RNA that was extracted from PBMCs. This sample also belongs to another study, concerning T cells in Graves' hyperthyroidism and ophthalmopathy.

The material sequenced was peripheral blood mononuclear cells (PBMCs), taken at new diagnosis, from a patient treated with antithyroid drugs. The receptors were sampled from a woman aged 25 to 39 with Graves disease.

A few counts support this clonotype. The rearrangement uses TRBV7-3 and TRBJ1-1; D remains unclear. Germline CDR1 reads SGHTA; CDR2 reads FQGTGA. The CDR3 runs to 13 residues. The V gene lost 0 bases and the J gene lost 7 bases, with 9 bases spanning the gap. DNA of the CDR3: TGTGCCAGCAGCTTAACGCCGTTGGGTGAAGCTTTCTTT. It codes for CASSLTPLGEAFF.

The gene calls are TRBV24-1 and TRBJ2-1; perhaps D is TRBD1 or TRBD2 (7 bases each). The CDR3 covers 14 residues. Germline CDR1 is KGHDR and CDR2 is SFDVKD. V was shortened by 9 bases and J by 9 bases, with 20 bases between the two germline ends. CDR3: CATRGQGGAGEQFF. The DNA for the CDR3 is TGTGCCACCCGGGGGCAGGGGGGGGCTGGTGAGCAGTTCTTC.

Many counts were recorded for this clonotype. This sequence joins TRBV5-1 and TRBJ2-3; 10 bases agree with TRBD1. CDR1 and CDR2 (germline): SGHRS, YFSETQ. This CDR3 contains 15 residues. V lost 4 bases, J lost 5 bases, and 7 bases stayed unmatched. Written as DNA, the CDR3 is TGCGCCAGCAGCCCCGGGACAGGGGTGGGAGATACGCAGTATTTT. This sequence encodes CASSPGTGVGDTQYF.

This clonotype was detected many times. This chain links TRBV20-1 with TRBJ2-1; D perhaps matches TRBD2 (6 bases). Per germline, CDR1 DFQATT and CDR2 SNEGSKA (reference sequence). The CDR3 extends over 15 amino acids. Trimming pared 5 bases from V and 2 bases from J, leaving 16 bases between. The CDR3 DNA follows: TGCAGTGCTGGGGGTCGGGAGTTCCCCTACAATGAGCAGTTCTTC. Amino acid sequence: CSAGGREFPYNEQFF.

This chain links TRBV5-1 with TRBJ1-1, with D possibly TRBD1 on 6 matching bases. The CDR3 is made up of 15 amino acids. Germline V gives CDR1 SGHRS, CDR2 YFSETQ. Trimming cost V 4 bases and J 2 bases, with 15 bases left between them. In DNA form, the CDR3 reads TGCGCCAGCAGCCCTTTGACAGGTTCAAACACTGAAGCTTTCTTT. Protein product: CASSPLTGSNTEAFF. The full variable domain, rest sourced from reference TRBV5-1 and TRBJ1-1, is KAGVTQTPRYLIKTRGQQVTLSCSPISGHRSVSWYQQTPGQGLQFLFEYFSETQRNKGNFPGRFSGRQFSNSRSEMNVSTLELGDSALYLCASSPLTGSNTEAFFGQGTRLTVV.

This clonotype has only a few counts. The chain has TRBV3-1 and TRBJ2-3; TRBD1 matches 8 bases. The end of the DNA fits TRBJ2-5 better, so the J call may be wrong. Germline assignment: CDR1 LGHDT and CDR2 YNNKEL (reference sequence). The CDR3 consists of 15 residues. In DNA form, the CDR3 reads TGTGCCAGCGGCTATGCAGGGGGCTTGAGGGAGACCCAGTACTTC. It yields the protein CASGYAGGLRETQYF.

The CDR3 DNA sequence: TGTGCCAGCAGTGGGACAGGGGTCGAGCGGACTGAAGCTTTCTTT. Translating gives CASSGTGVERTEAFF. This chain joins TRBV7-2 and TRBJ1-1; 10 positions agree with TRBD1. CDR1 is SGHTA, CDR2 FQGNSA, per germline. This CDR3 is 15 amino acids long. Trimming cost V 6 bases and J 5 bases; bases outside gene matches: 9.

This clonotype was seen more than once but under ten times. The V gene is TRBV2, the J gene TRBJ1-2, with 8 bases matching TRBD1. After removal of 10 bases from V and 4 bases from J, the junction contained 11 bases not matched to a gene. This CDR3 is built from 14 residues. The germline gives CDR1 SNHLY, CDR2 FYNNEI. This CDR3 is CATGQGEQGYGYTF. CDR3 bases: TGTGCCACCGGACAGGGAGAGCAGGGCTATGGCTACACCTTC.

This sequence joins TRBV27 and TRBJ1-1, with D possibly being TRBD1 (6 bases). CDR1 MNHEY and CDR2 SMNVEV come from the germline V gene (reference sequence). CDR3 size: 15 residues. The V end was cut by 5 bases, the J end by 0 bases, with 13 bases between. This CDR3 reads CASSRGQEMNTEAFF. The CDR3 DNA sequence: TGTGCCAGCAGTCGGGGACAAGAGATGAACACTGAAGCTTTCTTT.

The rearrangement uses TRBV5-6 and TRBJ1-5; 7 positions match TRBD1. V lost 2 bases, J lost 10 bases, and 9 bases stayed unmatched. The CDR3 contains 14 residues. Germline values: CDR1 SGHDT, CDR2 YYEEEE. CDR3 region: CASSFRDSSKPQHF. As DNA, the CDR3 is TGTGCCAGCAGCTTCCGGGACAGCAGCAAACCCCAGCATTTT.

This clonotype was recorded a few times. Germline is not matched at one junction end, which may reflect a read error. The chain recombines TRBV2 with TRBJ2-3; no reliable D call. The CDR3 has 11 residues. From germline, CDR1 is SNHLY and CDR2 FYNNEI. DNA of the CDR3: TGTACCAGCAGCCCCGGTAGGGTGCAGTATTTT. This codes for CTSSPGRVQYF.

This clonotype was found many times. V usage is TRBV6-1 and J usage is TRBJ2-7, with D uncertain. This CDR3 comprises 14 residues. CDR1 and CDR2 from the germline V gene are MNHNS and SASEGT. V lost 5 bases and J lost 8, with 19 bases in between. The CDR3: CASSKTGSDPQQYF. CDR3 coding DNA: TGTGCCAGCAGTAAAACCGGATCGGACCCTCAGCAGTACTTC.

Turning to this clonotype: A much larger clone is a single base away; this may be a read error. The chain joins TRBV28 to TRBJ2-5; unclear D gene. CDR1 and CDR2 from the germline V gene are MDHEN and SYDVKM. V gave up 3 bases and J gave up 5 bases, with 13 bases separating them. CDR3 size: 14 residues. This chain's CDR3 is CASSFPAKEETQYF. As DNA, the CDR3 is TGTGCCAGCAGTTTCCCGGCCAAAGAGGAGACCCAGTACTTC.

This clonotype has at least ten counts. The chain has TRBV11-2 and TRBJ2-5; TRBD2 aligns across 9 bases. This CDR3 comprises 13 residues. The germline V gene has CDR1 SGHAT and CDR2 FQNNGV. V gave up 5 bases and J gave up 5 bases; unmatched junction bases: 3. The chain's CDR3 is CASSTGLAETQYF. CDR3 DNA sequence: TGTGCCAGCAGCACGGGACTAGCCGAGACCCAGTACTTC. The variable domain in full, with the rest retrieved from reference TRBV11-2 and TRBJ2-5, is EAGVAQSPRYKIIEKRQSVAFWCNPISGHATLYWYQQILGQGPKLLIQFQNNGVVDDSQLPKDRFSAERLKGVDSTLKIQPAKLEDSAVYLCASSTGLAETQYFGPGTRLLVL.

This clonotype has only a few counts. The chain has TRBV2 and TRBJ1-4, with D unclear. This CDR3 has 10 amino acids. Between the trimmed V and J ends, which lost 8 bases and 5 bases, there was a span of 3 bases. The germline V gene has CDR1 SNHLY and CDR2 FYNNEI. CDR3: CASSNEKLFF. CDR3 DNA: TGTGCCAGCTCGAATGAAAAACTGTTTTTT.

This clonotype was counted many times. V gene TRBV28 combines with J gene TRBJ1-5, with D unclear. Trimming left V 9 bases short and J 0 bases short, with 18 bases between. CDR3 size: 16 residues. Germline V gene data show CDR1 as MDHEN and CDR2 as SYDVKM. The CDR3 DNA reads as TGTGCCAGTCTTCCCTCGGGCAGATATAGCAATCAGCCCCAGCATTTT. Amino acid sequence: CASLPSGRYSNQPQHF.